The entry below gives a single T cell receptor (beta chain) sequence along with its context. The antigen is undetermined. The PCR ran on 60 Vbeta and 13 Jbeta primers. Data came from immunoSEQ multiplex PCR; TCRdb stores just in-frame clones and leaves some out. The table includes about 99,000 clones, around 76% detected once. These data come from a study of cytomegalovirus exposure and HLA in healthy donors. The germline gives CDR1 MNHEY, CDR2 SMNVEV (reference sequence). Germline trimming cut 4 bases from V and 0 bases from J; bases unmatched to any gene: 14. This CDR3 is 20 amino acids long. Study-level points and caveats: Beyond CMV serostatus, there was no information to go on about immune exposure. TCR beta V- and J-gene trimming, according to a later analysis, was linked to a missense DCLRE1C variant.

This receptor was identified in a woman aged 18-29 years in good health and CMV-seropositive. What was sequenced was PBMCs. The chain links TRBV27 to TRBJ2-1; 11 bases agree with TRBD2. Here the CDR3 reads CASSYLPGTSGPSSYNEQFF. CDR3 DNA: TGTGCCAGCAGTTACCTGCCCGGGACTAGCGGACCTAGCTCCTACAATGAGCAGTTCTTC.